This T cell receptor (beta chain) was recovered during a study of OX40 agonist ivuxolimab in advanced cancers. Background on the study: Of mixed ages from about 23 to 85 and averaging about 60 years, the group was approximately 80% male.

TCRdb keeps only in-frame clones here, not all; method: immunoSEQ multiplex PCR. The table records roughly 15,000 clones, about four fifths of them present only once. The source of this sequence is an adult with an advanced solid tumor such as melanoma, head and neck, liver or kidney cancer. The starting material was CD4+ or CD8+ T cells sorted from blood, obtained in a trial of the OX40 agonist ivuxolimab.

The CDR3 DNA reads TGTGCCAGCATCAAGCACGGCGGAGTAGCTTTCTTT. It is translated as CASIKHGGVAFF. J is TRBJ1-1 and V is TRBV6-1; no clear D. The CDR3 sequence is 12 residues long. Germline loops: CDR1 MNHNS, CDR2 SASEGT. V was shortened by 7 bases and J by 10 bases, with 16 bases between the two germline ends.